The 19 T cell receptor beta chains listed next were all sequenced from one sample in a study of blood T cell repertoires in COVID-19. Sequencing used immunoSEQ multiplex PCR; TCRdb keeps in-frame clones, though not all of them. The sample has 140,000 to 150,000 clones; roughly nine tenths are singletons. The sequenced sample consisted of peripheral blood. These receptors were collected from a human donor with COVID-19, enrolled during active disease. The donor label of this sample is uncertain.

This CDR3 reads CASSRNRQFGTEAFF. Written as DNA, the CDR3 is TGTGCCAGCAGCCGGAACCGACAGTTTGGCACTGAAGCTTTCTTT. The V and J genes are TRBV13 and TRBJ1-1; D perhaps matches TRBD1 (5 bases). Germline values: CDR1 PRHDT, CDR2 FYEKMQ (reference sequence). Trimming cost V 5 bases and J 4 bases, with 17 bases left between them. The CDR3 covers 15 residues.

The chain links TRBV10-3 to TRBJ1-1; no clear D gene. V was cut by 7 bases and J by 1 base, with 7 bases left in between. CDR3 length: 12 residues. Germline V gene data show CDR1 as ENHRY and CDR2 as SYGVKD. The CDR3 sequence: CAITGSNTEAFF. The CDR3 bases are TGTGCCATCACAGGATCGAACACTGAAGCTTTCTTT.

This chain joins TRBV6-5 and TRBJ1-2; 7 nucleotides line up with TRBD1. Trimming removed 5 bases from V and 1 base from J; junction bases left unmatched: 4. Germline CDR1 MNHEY, CDR2 SVGAGI. The CDR3 loop spans 14 amino acids. The CDR3 DNA reads as TGTGCCAGCAGTCGCGGACAGGATAACTATGGCTACACCTTC. Its protein is CASSRGQDNYGYTF.

This chain connects TRBV6-6 to TRBJ2-7; TRBD2 matches at 7 bases. There are 13 residues in the CDR3. CDR1 and CDR2 from the germline V gene are MNHNY and SVGAGI (reference sequence). Trimming at V came to 7 bases and at J to 2 bases, leaving 5 bases not matched to a gene. The CDR3 DNA follows: TGTGCCAGCACCCCAGGGAGGGCCTACGAGCAGTACTTC. Encoded protein: CASTPGRAYEQYF.

The chain carries TRBV7-9 and TRBJ2-1; 12 bases line up with TRBD1. Trimming took 4 bases from V and 8 from J; bases not matched to a gene: 6. CDR3 length equals 15 residues. Germline CDR1 SEHNR, CDR2 FQNEAQ (reference sequence). The CDR3: CASSSPGQGAHEQFF. The CDR3 nucleotides are TGTGCCAGCAGCTCGCCGGGACAGGGGGCCCATGAGCAGTTCTTC.

The chain joins TRBV10-1 to TRBJ2-1; 9 bases are shared with TRBD1. CDR3 length: 15 amino acids. Looked up from germline, CDR1 is WNHNN and CDR2 is SYGVQD (reference sequence). J gave up 4 bases and V 4 bases, and 5 bases lay outside the gene matches. For the CDR3, the DNA is TGCGCCAGCAGTGTTGGGACAGGGCTGTACAATGAGCAGTTCTTC. This sequence encodes CASSVGTGLYNEQFF.

In its sample, this clone was seen once. The rearrangement uses TRBV4-1 and TRBJ2-6; 8 nucleotides line up with TRBD1. The CDR3 is 15 residues long. Looked up from germline, CDR1 is MGHRA and CDR2 is YSYEKL. The ends lost 4 bases at V and 6 bases at J; junction bases unmatched: 5. This CDR3 reads CASSPLTGEANVLTF. In DNA form, the CDR3 reads TGCGCCAGCAGCCCCCTGACAGGGGAGGCCAACGTCCTGACTTTC.

V gene TRBV10-3 combines with J gene TRBJ1-3, with a possible D match to TRBD1 (5 bases). The germline gives CDR1 ENHRY, CDR2 SYGVKD. CDR3 length: 14 residues. Trimming took 10 bases from V and 5 from J, leaving 18 bases between them. The CDR3 DNA sequence: TGTGCCACCGCACAGGACCCTTTAAGAAACACCATATATTTT. Amino acid sequence: CATAQDPLRNTIYF.

The V and J genes are TRBV11-2 and TRBJ1-1; TRBD1 is a possible D gene (5 bases). Germline V gene lookup returns CDR1 SGHAT and CDR2 FQNNGV. The CDR3 is 15 amino acids. V was shortened by 1 base and J by 8 bases, with 17 bases between the two germline ends. The CDR3 is CASSLAGPGVDEAFF. DNA for the CDR3: TGTGCCAGCAGCTTAGCAGGGCCGGGTGTCGACGAAGCTTTCTTT.

CDR3 DNA sequence: TGTGCCAGCAGCAGAGGTGGTCAAGAGACCCAGTACTTC. It is translated as CASSRGGQETQYF. The genes are TRBV11-1 and TRBJ2-5; D call uncertain. The V end lost 5 bases, the J end lost 2 bases, and 9 bases lay between the germline ends. The germline gives CDR1 SGHAT, CDR2 FQDESV (reference sequence). The length of the CDR3 is 13 residues.

The count of this clone is one. This chain links TRBV18 with TRBJ1-3; D perhaps matches TRBD1 (5 bases). The CDR3 loop spans 15 amino acids. Trimming pared 3 bases from V and 4 bases from J, leaving 13 bases between. Germline assignment: CDR1 KGHSH and CDR2 LQKENI. This chain's CDR3 is CASSPLDRAGNTIYF. In DNA, the CDR3 is TGTGCCAGCTCACCTTTAGACAGAGCGGGAAACACCATATATTTT.

The chain recombines TRBV7-2 with TRBJ1-1, with TRBD1 matching over 8 bases. Germline trimming cut 0 bases from V and 7 bases from J; bases unmatched to any gene: 13. CDR1 is SGHTA, CDR2 FQGNSA, per germline. This CDR3 comprises 17 residues. CDR3 amino acids: CASSLASSGGGRGEAFF. For the CDR3, the DNA is TGTGCCAGCAGCTTAGCGTCGTCAGGGGGCGGGCGGGGTGAAGCTTTCTTT. Filled out from reference TRBV7-2 and TRBJ1-1, the complete variable domain reads GAGVSQSPSNKVTEKGKDVELRCDPISGHTALYWYRQSLGQGLEFLIYFQGNSAPDKSGLPSDRFSAERTGGSVSTLTIQRTQQEDSAVYLCASSLASSGGGRGEAFFGQGTRLTVV.

This clone has only one observation. The rearrangement uses TRBV5-1 and TRBJ1-2, with TRBD1 as a possible D gene (6 bases). The V and J ends lost 1 base and 8 bases respectively, with 15 bases between them. Looked up from germline, CDR1 is SGHRS and CDR2 is YFSETQ. This CDR3 is 14 amino acids long. CDR3 in DNA: TGCGCCAGCAGCTTGTGGGCAGGGGCGGAAGGCTACACCTTC. Its protein product is CASSLWAGAEGYTF.

V usage is TRBV25-1 and J usage is TRBJ1-4; TRBD1 agrees at 9 bases. Germline assignment: CDR1 MGHDK and CDR2 SYGVNS. Trimming at V came to 4 bases and at J to 6 bases, leaving 6 bases not matched to a gene. This CDR3 has 15 residues. The CDR3 DNA sequence: TGTGCCAGCAGTGCCTCGACAGGGGGGGATGAAAAACTGTTTTTT. The encoded protein is CASSASTGGDEKLFF.

The rearrangement uses TRBV29-1 and TRBJ1-1; 11 bases align to TRBD1. V dropped 2 bases and J dropped 5; count of bases not matched to a gene: 22. The CDR3 runs 20 residues. Germline V gene data show CDR1 as SQVTM and CDR2 as ANQGSEA. The CDR3 DNA follows: TGCAGCGTTGAATGGGTAGCTCCAATCCGGGTAGGGACAGGGGGAACTGAAGCTTTCTTT. Amino acid sequence: CSVEWVAPIRVGTGGTEAFF.

The chain is built from TRBV9 and TRBJ2-3; tentatively, D is TRBD2 (5 bases). CDR3 length equals 15 residues. Germline lookup yields CDR1 SGDLS and CDR2 YYNGEE. Trimming took 1 base from V and 2 from J, leaving 11 bases between them. In DNA form, the CDR3 reads TGTGCCAGCAGCGTACGGGAACGGGCCACAGATACGCAGTATTTT. Translated: CASSVRERATDTQYF.

The sample holds one count of this clone. The V gene is TRBV7-6, the J gene TRBJ2-7, with D unclear. The CDR3 extends over 15 amino acids. CDR1 SGHVS and CDR2 FNYEAQ come from the germline V gene. The V end was cut by 5 bases, the J end by 5 bases, with 19 bases between. For the CDR3, the DNA is TGTGCCAGCAGCACCCTCCCGACCCCTCAGGACGAGCAGTACTTC. Translation gives CASSTLPTPQDEQYF.

The rearrangement uses TRBV7-9 and TRBJ2-3; 14 positions match TRBD2. V lost 4 bases and J lost 0; bases outside the gene matches: 6. The V gene's germline CDR1 is SEHNR and CDR2 FQNEAQ (reference sequence). CDR3 length: 18 amino acids. CDR3 amino acids: CASSSWTSGGPSTDTQYF. The CDR3 nucleotides are TGTGCCAGCAGCTCTTGGACTAGCGGGGGGCCCAGCACAGATACGCAGTATTTT.

The CDR3 DNA reads as TGTGCCAGCAGTGAGTGGGGACAGGGGGTTAGCTCCTACAATGAGCAGTTCTTC. Translation: CASSEWGQGVSSYNEQFF. The V and J genes are TRBV6-1 and TRBJ2-1, with TRBD1 matching 11 bases. The length of the CDR3 is 18 residues. The germline CDR1 and CDR2 sequences are MNHNS and SASEGT. V lost 3 bases, J lost 0 bases, and 7 bases stayed unmatched.